This T cell receptor (beta chain) was recovered during a study of blood T cell repertoires in COVID-19. Assay: immunoSEQ multiplex PCR; the TCRdb copy retains only in-frame clones and omits some. The profile shows approximately 130,000 clones, approximately 77% of them singletons. The CDR3 runs to 14 residues. Germline V lookup: CDR1 ENHRY, CDR2 SYGVKD. V lost 4 bases and J lost 5; bases outside the gene matches: 3. This receptor was obtained from a man older than 75 with acute or convalescent COVID-19. The V call is TRBV10-3, the J call TRBJ2-3; 10 bases fit TRBD1. Sequencing was done on a sample of peripheral blood. The CDR3 nucleotides read TGTGCCATCAGTGCCGGGACAGGGGAAGATACGCAGTATTTT. Its protein product is CAISAGTGEDTQYF.